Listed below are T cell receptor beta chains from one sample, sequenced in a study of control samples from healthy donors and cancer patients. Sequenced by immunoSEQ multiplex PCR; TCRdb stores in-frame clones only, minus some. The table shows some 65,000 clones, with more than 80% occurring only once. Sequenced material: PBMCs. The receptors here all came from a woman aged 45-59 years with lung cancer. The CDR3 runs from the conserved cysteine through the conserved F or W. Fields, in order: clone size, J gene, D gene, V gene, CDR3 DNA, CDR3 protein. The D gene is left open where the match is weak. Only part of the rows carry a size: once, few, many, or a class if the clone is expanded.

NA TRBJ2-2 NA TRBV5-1 TGCGCCAGCAGCCCCCTTAGTACGAACACCGGGGAGCTGTTTTTT CASSPLSTNTGELFF
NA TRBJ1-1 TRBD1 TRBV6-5 TGTGCGGGGGACAGGCCAAACACTGAAGCTTTCTTT CAGDRPNTEAFF
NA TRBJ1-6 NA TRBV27 TGTGCCAGCAGTTCCCCAGGGGATTCACCCCTCCACTTT CASSSPGDSPLHF
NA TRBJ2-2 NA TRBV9 TGTGCCAGCAGCGCCTGGGGTACCGGGGAGCTGTTTTTT CASSAWGTGELFF
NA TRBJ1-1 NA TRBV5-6 TGTGCCAGCAGCGGCTGGGCAGGTTACGGTACTGAAGCTTTCTTT CASSGWAGYGTEAFF
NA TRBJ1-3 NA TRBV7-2 TGTGCCAGCAGCTTAGGTTACCAGCGTAGCTCTGGAAACACCATATATTTT CASSLGYQRSSGNTIYF
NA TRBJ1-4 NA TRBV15 TGTGCCACCAGCAGGGCCGAACTATCTGGAAAACTGTTTTTT CATSRAELSGKLFF
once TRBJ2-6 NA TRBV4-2 TGTGCCAGCAGCCCTGGGGGGTTGGCGCGACAGGGCAACTCTGGGGCCAACGTCCTGACTTTC CASSPGGLARQGNSGANVLTF
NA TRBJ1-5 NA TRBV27 TGTGCCAGCAGTTTATCCCCCTATCAGCCCCAGCATTTT CASSLSPYQPQHF
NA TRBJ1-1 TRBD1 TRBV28 TGTGCCAGCAGTTCGAGACAGGGACTCAGGACTGAAGCTTTCTTT CASSSRQGLRTEAFF
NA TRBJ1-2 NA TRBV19 TGTGCCAGTAGTATTCGAGGCCCCCCCACCTATGGCTACACCTTC CASSIRGPPTYGYTF